This T cell receptor (beta chain) emerged from a study of blood T cell repertoires in COVID-19. Across the study: Collection of acute and convalescent COVID-19 samples took place in the United States, Italy and Spain. The analysed material was cDNA or gDNA that came from T cells, B-cell-depleted T cells, or PBMCs.

As originally analysed: Amplification of reference gene primers provided the estimated nucleated cell counts. This table comes from immunoSEQ multiplex PCR, and its TCRdb copy is limited to in-frame clones, with some not included. D and trimming were read from the DNA, whereas the V and J calls and clone size are those reported in that table. In the table there are 45,000 to 60,000 clones, roughly 89% of which are singletons. The CDR3 totals 16 residues. CDR1 SNHLY and CDR2 FYNNEI come from the germline V gene. V dropped 0 bases and J dropped 1 base, with 10 bases sitting between them. The sequencing sample was made of peripheral blood. This TCR was recovered from a man between 65 and 85 years old with active COVID-19. The chain recombines TRBV2 with TRBJ2-1; D is possibly TRBD1 (5 bases). The CDR3 protein is CASSEAHRSSYNEQFF. The CDR3 nucleotides read TGTGCCAGCAGTGAAGCGCACAGGAGTTCCTACAATGAGCAGTTCTTC.